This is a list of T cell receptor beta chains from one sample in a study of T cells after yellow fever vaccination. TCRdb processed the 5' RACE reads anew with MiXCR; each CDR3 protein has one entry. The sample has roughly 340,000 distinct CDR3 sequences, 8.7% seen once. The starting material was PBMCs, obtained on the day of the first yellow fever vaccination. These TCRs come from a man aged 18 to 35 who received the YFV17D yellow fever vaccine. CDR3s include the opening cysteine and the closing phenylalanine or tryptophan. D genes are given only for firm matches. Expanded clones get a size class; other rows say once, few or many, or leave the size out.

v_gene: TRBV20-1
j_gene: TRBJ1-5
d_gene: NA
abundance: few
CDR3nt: TGCAGTGCTAGAGAAGGGGACAGCAATCAGCCCCAGCATTTT
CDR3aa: CSAREGDSNQPQHF

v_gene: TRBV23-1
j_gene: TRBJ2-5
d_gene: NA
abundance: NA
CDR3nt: TGCGTCAGCAGTCAGGAGATGAGGCGTACCGAAGAGACCCAGTACTTC
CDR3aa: CVSSQEMRRTEETQYF

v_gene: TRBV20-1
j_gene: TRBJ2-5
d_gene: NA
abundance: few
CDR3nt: TGCAGTGCTAGGATGAGACAAGAGACCCAGTACTTC
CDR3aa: CSARMRQETQYF

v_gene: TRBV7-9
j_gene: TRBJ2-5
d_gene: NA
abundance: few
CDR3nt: TGTGCCAGCAGCCCCCTCCGGTTAACGGAAGAGACCCAGTACTTC
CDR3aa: CASSPLRLTEETQYF

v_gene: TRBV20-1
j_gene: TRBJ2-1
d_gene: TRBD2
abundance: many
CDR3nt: TGCAGTGCCAAGGGACTAGCGGGGGGTAATGAGCAGTTCTTC
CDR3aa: CSAKGLAGGNEQFF

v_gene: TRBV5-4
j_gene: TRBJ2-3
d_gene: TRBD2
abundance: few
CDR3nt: TGTGCCAGCAGGGAGCGGGGGACCCATACGCAGTATTTT
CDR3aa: CASRERGTHTQYF

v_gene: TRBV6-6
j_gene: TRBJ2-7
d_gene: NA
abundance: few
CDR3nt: TGTGCCAGCAGTTACGGGGAATACTACGAGCAGTACTTC
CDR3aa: CASSYGEYYEQYF

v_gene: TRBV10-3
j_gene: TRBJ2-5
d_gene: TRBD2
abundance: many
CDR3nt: TGTGCCATCAGTGACCAGCGGGGGGGCCCAGAGACCCAGTACTTC
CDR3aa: CAISDQRGGPETQYF

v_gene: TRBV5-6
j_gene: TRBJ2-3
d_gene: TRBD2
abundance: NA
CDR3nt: TGTGCCAGCAGCTCCGAAACAGTATGGCGGCGGGGGGGCCTCGTATCAAATACGCAGTATTTT
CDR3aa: CASSSETVWRRGGLVSNTQYF

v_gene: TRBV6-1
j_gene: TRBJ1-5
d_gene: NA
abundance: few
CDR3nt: TGTGCCAGCAGAATTGGGCGGAATCAGCCCCAGCATTTT
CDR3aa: CASRIGRNQPQHF

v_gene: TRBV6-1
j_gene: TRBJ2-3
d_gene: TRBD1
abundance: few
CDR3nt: TGTGCCAGCAGCTTTAAACAGGGGCCAACAGATACGCAGTATTTT
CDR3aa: CASSFKQGPTDTQYF

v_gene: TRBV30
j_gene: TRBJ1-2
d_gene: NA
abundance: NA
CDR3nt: TGTGCCTGGAGCCCCAGGGCTAACTATGGCTACACCTTC
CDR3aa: CAWSPRANYGYTF

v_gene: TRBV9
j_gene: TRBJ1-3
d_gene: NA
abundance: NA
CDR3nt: TGTGCCAGCAGTGCCAGAGGGGCTTACGGAAACACCATATATTTT
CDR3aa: CASSARGAYGNTIYF

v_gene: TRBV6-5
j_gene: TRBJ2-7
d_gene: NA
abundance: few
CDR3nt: TGTGCCAGCAGCGTACGTAATTCCTACGAGCAGTACTTC
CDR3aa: CASSVRNSYEQYF

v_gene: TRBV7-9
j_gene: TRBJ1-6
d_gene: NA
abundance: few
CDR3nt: TGTGCCAGCAGCTTAGAGGAGGGGTGGGGATCACCCCTCCACTTT
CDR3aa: CASSLEEGWGSPLHF

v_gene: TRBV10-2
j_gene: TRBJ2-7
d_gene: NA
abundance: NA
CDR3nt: TGCGCCAGCAGAGAACCTCATCGTAGACCCTACGAGCAGTACTTC
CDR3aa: CASREPHRRPYEQYF

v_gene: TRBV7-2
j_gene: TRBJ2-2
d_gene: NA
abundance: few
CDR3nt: TGTGCCAGCAGCTTCACCGCCCTCACCGGGGAGCTGTTTTTT
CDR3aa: CASSFTALTGELFF

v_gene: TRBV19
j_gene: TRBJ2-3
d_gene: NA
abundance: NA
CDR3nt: TGTGCCAGTACCGGAGGACCATTCCATTATTCAGATACGCAGTATTTT
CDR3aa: CASTGGPFHYSDTQYF

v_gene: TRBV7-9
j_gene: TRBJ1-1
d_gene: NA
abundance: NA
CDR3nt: TGTGCCAGCAGCCCCTGGGCTGAAGCTTTCTTT
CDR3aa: CASSPWAEAFF

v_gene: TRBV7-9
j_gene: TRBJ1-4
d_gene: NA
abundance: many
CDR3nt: TGTGCCAGCAGCTTAGTCCGGGAAAAACTGTTTTTT
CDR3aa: CASSLVREKLFF

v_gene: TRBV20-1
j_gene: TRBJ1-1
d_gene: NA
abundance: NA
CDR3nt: TGCAGTGCTAGAGATCGCAGGGGAGAGACTGAAGCTTTCTTT
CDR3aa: CSARDRRGETEAFF

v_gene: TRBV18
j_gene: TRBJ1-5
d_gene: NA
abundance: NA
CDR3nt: TGTGCCAGCTCACCAGTCAATCATCCCCAGCATTTT
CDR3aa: CASSPVNHPQHF

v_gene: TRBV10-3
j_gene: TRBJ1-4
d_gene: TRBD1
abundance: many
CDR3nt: TGTGCCATCAGACCGGGACAGGACAATGAAAAACTGTTTTTT
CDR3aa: CAIRPGQDNEKLFF

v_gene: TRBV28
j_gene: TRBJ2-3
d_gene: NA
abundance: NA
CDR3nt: TGTGCCAGCAGTTCTTCCTCTTCCACAGATACGCAGTATTTT
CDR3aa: CASSSSSSTDTQYF

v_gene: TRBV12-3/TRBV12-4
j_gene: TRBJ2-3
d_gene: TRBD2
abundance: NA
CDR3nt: TGTGCCAGCAGCCCGTGGGGACTAGCGGTCACAGATACGCTGTATTTT
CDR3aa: CASSPWGLAVTDTLYF

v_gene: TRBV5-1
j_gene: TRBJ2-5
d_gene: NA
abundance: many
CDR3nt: TGCGCCAGCAGCTTGGCCACCGGTGGGGAGACCCAGTACTTC
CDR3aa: CASSLATGGETQYF

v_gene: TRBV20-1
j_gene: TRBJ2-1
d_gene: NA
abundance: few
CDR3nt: TGCAGTGCTAGACAGGGGGGGGATGAGCAGTTCTTC
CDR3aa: CSARQGGDEQFF

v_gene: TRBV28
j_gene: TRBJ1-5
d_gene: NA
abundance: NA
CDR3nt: TGTGCCAGCAGTTGGGGCAATCAGCCCCAGCATTTT
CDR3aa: CASSWGNQPQHF